This is a list of T cell receptor beta chains from one sample in a study of cytotoxic CD8 clonotypes in ibrutinib-treated CLL. Here immunoSEQ multiplex PCR was the method, and the copy in TCRdb shows in-frame clones only, minus some. The table has just under 70,000 clones, around 65% seen once; the top ten hold approximately 6.2%. Sample: PBMCs, taken after 12 months of ibrutinib treatment. These receptors all come from a human donor with chronic lymphocytic leukemia. Both conserved end residues are part of each CDR3. The D gene is left open where the match is weak. The listing skips clone size in some rows; elsewhere it reads once, few, many or a size class.

13	TRBV7-2	TRBJ1-2	few	-	CASSLSQEGGYTF	TGTGCCAGCAGCTTAAGTCAGGAAGGAGGCTACACCTTC
13	TRBV6-5	TRBJ1-2	-	-	CASSRGPSGGYTF	TGTGCCAGCAGTAGGGGCCCCTCCGGGGGCTACACCTTC
14	TRBV6-6	TRBJ1-3	-	-	CASSPGGSGNTIYF	TGTGCCAGCAGCCCCGGAGGGTCTGGAAACACCATATATTTT
15	TRBV9	TRBJ1-1	-	-	CASSTDTVVNTEAFF	TGTGCCAGCAGCACGGACACCGTAGTGAACACTGAAGCTTTCTTT
15	TRBV5-1	TRBJ2-5	-	TRBD1	CASSLSGTGSETQYF	TGCGCCAGCAGCTTATCCGGGACAGGGTCAGAGACCCAGTACTTC
14	TRBV7-9	TRBJ2-1	-	TRBD2	CASSLSQRGSEQFF	TGTGCCAGCAGCTTATCCCAGCGGGGAAGCGAGCAGTTCTTC
14	TRBV10-3	TRBJ2-7	-	TRBD2	CAISESTSGNEQYF	TGTGCCATCAGTGAGTCAACTAGCGGGAACGAGCAGTACTTC
14	TRBV28	TRBJ1-5	-	-	CASSWGGSNQPQHF	TGTGCCAGCAGTTGGGGCGGTAGCAATCAGCCCCAGCATTTT
13	TRBV19	TRBJ1-4	once	TRBD1	CATKWTGNEKLFF	TGTGCCACCAAGTGGACAGGAAATGAAAAACTGTTTTTT
15	TRBV14	TRBJ1-2	few	-	CASRPTGPYNYGYTF	TGTGCCAGCAGACCGACAGGACCCTACAACTATGGCTACACCTTC
12	TRBV10-2	TRBJ2-7	few	-	CASSESYYEQYF	TGCGCCAGCAGTGAGTCCTACTACGAGCAGTACTTC
17	TRBV7-9	TRBJ1-5	few	TRBD1	CASSPLSLQGQGQPQHF	TGTGCCAGCAGCCCCCTGTCTTTACAGGGGCAGGGTCAGCCCCAGCATTTT
15	TRBV9	TRBJ2-1	-	-	CASSVAPRRDNEQFF	TGTGCCAGCAGCGTAGCTCCTAGAAGGGACAATGAGCAGTTCTTC
15	TRBV4-2	TRBJ2-5	-	TRBD1	CASSTGQGEWETQYF	TGTGCCAGCAGCACGGGACAGGGGGAATGGGAGACCCAGTACTTC
14	TRBV29-1	TRBJ1-4	-	-	CSVEWDATNEKLFF	TGCAGCGTTGAGTGGGACGCAACTAATGAAAAACTGTTTTTT
15	TRBV6-5	TRBJ1-1	-	TRBD1	CASSFRGRGNTEAFF	TGTGCCAGCAGTTTCAGGGGGCGCGGGAACACTGAAGCTTTCTTT
16	TRBV5-1	TRBJ2-1	-	TRBD1	CASSLMRDRGYNEQFF	TGCGCCAGCAGCCTCATGCGGGACAGGGGCTACAATGAGCAGTTCTTC
15	TRBV6-6	TRBJ2-1	-	TRBD2	CASSSKRGAYNEQFF	TGTGCCAGCAGTTCAAAGCGGGGGGCCTACAATGAGCAGTTCTTC
13	TRBV28	TRBJ2-2	few	-	CASSHESTGELFF	TGTGCCAGCAGTCACGAGTCCACCGGGGAGCTGTTTTTT
17	TRBV7-3	TRBJ2-3	-	TRBD2	CASSLDIGGGSTDTQYF	TGTGCCAGCAGCTTAGATATCGGCGGGGGGAGCACAGATACGCAGTATTTT
16	TRBV7-8	TRBJ2-3	-	TRBD1	CASSQTGTGGTDTQYF	TGTGCCAGCAGCCAGACCGGGACAGGGGGTACAGATACGCAGTATTTT
14	TRBV2	TRBJ2-3	-	TRBD2	CASRIAGVTDTQYF	TGTGCCAGCAGAATAGCGGGGGTCACAGATACGCAGTATTTT
15	TRBV7-2	TRBJ2-7	-	-	CASSLRRVVSYEQYF	TGTGCCAGCAGCTTACGGCGGGTAGTCTCCTACGAGCAGTACTTC
17	TRBV14	TRBJ1-2	-	TRBD1	CASSQVPGQGSNYGYTF	TGTGCCAGCAGCCAAGTCCCGGGACAGGGATCTAACTATGGCTACACCTTC
11	TRBV20-1	TRBJ2-2	few	-	CSARSDGELFF	TGCAGTGCTAGATCGGACGGGGAGCTGTTTTTT
16	TRBV5-6	TRBJ1-1	-	TRBD1	CASSFWGQGRNTEAFF	TGTGCCAGCAGCTTTTGGGGACAGGGAAGGAACACTGAAGCTTTCTTT
15	TRBV30	TRBJ1-2	-	-	CAWSRGTPGAYGYTF	TGTGCCTGGAGCCGCGGGACTCCTGGAGCCTATGGCTACACCTTC
13	TRBV30	TRBJ1-2	-	-	CAWSGAGRYGYTF	TGTGCCTGGAGCGGAGCAGGGAGATATGGCTACACCTTC
13	TRBV7-8	TRBJ2-1	-	-	CASSLVRGVEQFF	TGTGCCAGCAGCTTAGTTAGGGGGGTTGAGCAGTTCTTC
14	TRBV5-1	TRBJ2-5	-	-	CASSPSGPSETQYF	TGCGCCAGCAGCCCCTCTGGGCCGTCAGAGACCCAGTACTTC
11	TRBV20-1	TRBJ2-5	-	-	CSAGQRETQYF	TGCAGTGCCGGACAAAGAGAGACCCAGTACTTC
14	TRBV28	TRBJ1-1	-	-	CASSFADLNTEAFF	TGTGCCAGCAGTTTTGCGGATTTGAACACTGAAGCTTTCTTT
13	TRBV7-3	TRBJ2-5	-	-	CASSLNRKETQYF	TGTGCCAGCAGCTTAAACAGGAAAGAGACCCAGTACTTC
13	TRBV7-2	TRBJ1-1	-	-	CASSLSGGSEAFF	TGTGCCAGCAGCTTATCGGGGGGGAGTGAAGCTTTCTTT
13	TRBV6-1	TRBJ2-5	-	-	CASSGWGKETQYF	TGTGCCAGCAGTGGATGGGGGAAGGAGACCCAGTACTTC
16	TRBV5-1	TRBJ2-5	-	TRBD2	CASSFLLAGDQETQYF	TGCGCCAGCAGCTTTTTGCTAGCGGGGGACCAAGAGACCCAGTACTTC
14	TRBV5-8	TRBJ2-2	-	-	CASSHGLPGGELFF	TGTGCCAGCAGCCACGGCCTCCCCGGTGGGGAGCTGTTTTTT